This T cell receptor beta chain was identified in a study of cytomegalovirus exposure and HLA in healthy donors (dated by TCRdb to the late 2010s). Turning to the overall study: An earlier analysis of some 550 of the donors reported 250 to 300 Gb of sequence data and approximately 110 million unique TCR beta sequences from about 200 million T cells. Donor age, sex, ethnicity and CMV serostatus were compiled together with the repertoire data. The number of donors typed differed by locus, with about 629-630 for A, B, C, DRB1 and DQB1, around 560 for DQA1, 600 to 610 for DPA1, and roughly 450 for DPB1. A later analysis re-examined previously published TCR beta repertoires from 500 to 700 donors and added high-resolution HLA genotyping to investigate patterns of TCR occurrence. To predict cytomegalovirus infection status, the study brought together high-throughput TCR immunosequencing, statistical association of individual TCRs with disease status, and machine learning. Approximately 300 gigabases of sequencing data and around 80 million unique TCR sequences made up an early release that covered under 750 HLA-typed donors. Rather than drawing on any new phenotypic data, the later analysis identified candidate immune exposures from TCR beta sequences and the way those sequences occurred across donors. Both class I and class II loci were covered by HLA typing, at four-digit resolution. A separate validation cohort of 100 to 150 different subjects was used in addition to the 666-subject first cohort. A later genetic analysis used genome-wide SNP genotypes for 398 of the 666 donors, treating that subset as a discovery cohort. All discovery cohort repertoires had been generated on a single sequencing platform. Of the approximately 400 genotyped donors, about 80% fell in the genetic ancestry cluster associated with self-reported Caucasian donors. An earlier analysis of some 500 of the donors used high-throughput TCR beta sequencing to judge whether each TCR beta V gene segment behaved as functional or pseudogenic. Four to six DR-DQ haplotypes were handled as single units for association and clustering, since linkage in the cohort was strong. The study used immunosequencing to profile the T cell repertoires of approximately 640 subjects and linked those repertoires to cytomegalovirus serostatus. The study aimed to test whether signatures of past pathogen exposure could be identified by cataloging public T cell receptors. On average, over 200,000 unique TCR beta nucleotide sequences were sequenced per donor among about 400 genotyped donors of the cohort, with approximately 18% of those sequences being non-productive.

The cohort consisted of 600 to 700 healthy bone marrow donors. All cohort members were sampled while nominally healthy, although unrecorded immune exposures were likely present. The donor was CMV seronegative and belonged to the group of 352 seronegative cohort members. A peripheral blood sample was provided by each donor, and peripheral blood mononuclear cells were used for TCR beta sequencing. The Qiagen DNeasy Blood Extraction Kit was used to extract genomic DNA from the blood cell samples. Points the paper makes about the study in general: For the cohort, immune exposure information was limited to CMV serostatus. HLA typing was unavailable for some donors at each locus, so association tests used only the typed subset. While some public TCRs were present in many individuals, most TCR sequences turned up only very rarely across donors. A further reported finding was that TCR beta sequences accurately predicted the HLA-A and HLA-B alleles for most subjects in the first cohort. In the study, 164 TCR beta chains were listed as associated with cytomegalovirus. Presence/absence analyses assumed roughly uniform sequencing depth across donors, an assumption that may not hold. In a later analysis, most CMV-associated TCR beta chains were found to appear HLA-restricted, with HLA associations seemingly driven largely by CMV exposure. The sequencing pipeline was judged likely to have produced a cluster of highly shared sequence variants as a technical artifact. Assigning TCR associations to individual alleles was difficult when HLA alleles, especially DR and DQ, strongly co-occurred. Correlated functional status among segregating V segments might reflect linkage disequilibrium, but an unknown experimental factor could not be ruled out. A few of the identified cytomegalovirus-associated TCR beta chains were confirmed in vitro to be specific for cytomegalovirus antigens. Seventeen rarely observed V segments, including chromosome 9 orphons, were excluded from the earlier analysis of several hundred of the donors because counts were too low. The authors suggested that the approach could potentially be generalized to other disease states and immunological phenotypes. In an earlier analysis of 500 to 650 of the donors, most TCR beta V segments appeared in productive rearrangements about 90% or about 30% of the time, broadly matching IMGT annotations. Compared with the roughly 710-donor mean, donors in an Asian-associated ancestry cluster had fewer N-insertions in productive TCRs, according to a later genetic analysis. Some IMGT-functional V segments, including TRBV6-2 and TRBV6-3, could not be told apart with the 87-base-pair reads, so those segments were excluded. A later analysis reported that several top co-occurrence clusters appeared linked to parvovirus B19, influenza, CMV and Epstein-Barr virus. In this cohort, only TCR beta chains were sequenced, and detectable features were limited by the absence of alpha or paired-chain data. Compared with equally common non-associated chains, HLA-associated TCR beta chains in a later analysis were more clonally expanded and had lower generation probabilities. At a false discovery rate of 0.05, a later analysis linked under 20,000 TCR beta sequences to specific HLA alleles. In both the original and validation cohorts, the classifier was reported to diagnose cytomegalovirus status with high specificity and sensitivity. A later genetic analysis associated a missense DCLRE1C variant with V-gene and J-gene trimming of TCR beta chains, and an independent cohort replicated the association. In a later analysis, TCR association rates were found to vary across HLA loci, with the most associated TCRs seen for DRB1 alleles and the fewest for HLA-C alleles.

Library preparation used the immunoSEQ multiplex PCR assay. For the multiplex PCR, a mixture combining 60 forward primers for TCR Vbeta segments and 13 reverse primers for TCR Jbeta segments was used. A multiplex PCR assay on genomic DNA amplified the CDR3 region of rearranged TCR beta genes. The Illumina HiSeq System was used to sequence the amplified TCR beta libraries as 87-base-pair reads. The authors' analysis ran thus. Across the 670 or so repertoires, a later analysis counted roughly 84 million unique TCR beta chains, 9.5 million to 13 million of which were shared by at least two donors. Raw reads were error-corrected and collapsed into unique sequences with a nearest-neighbor algorithm that merged closely related sequences to remove PCR and sequencing errors. V, D and J gene segments were assigned by aligning CDR3 sequences to IMGT reference sequences. For a sequence to be retained, a match of at least six nucleotides to both a V gene segment and a J gene segment was required. A rearrangement was called productive if the CDR3 had no stop codons and remained in frame with V and J, and every other rearrangement was called non-productive. CDR3 was defined by IMGT convention, running from the second conserved V-encoded cysteine to the conserved J-encoded phenylalanine. Sequences without an unambiguous match to a single V gene segment were excluded from the earlier analysis of about 630 of the donors. An earlier analysis of 587 of the donors classified V segments as functional when productive rearrangements were above 56.7% and as segregating when the standard deviation between donors was above 5%. A statistical classification framework was built to diagnose cytomegalovirus status from the catalog of TCR beta chain sequences. A later analysis assigned V and J genes by comparing TCR nucleotide sequences with IMGT/GENE-DB human TR gene sequences. Using the TCRdist pipeline, a later analysis assigned CDR3 sequences along with most-parsimonious VDJ recombination scenarios. In a later analysis, every TCR beta chain was defined by the combination of its CDR3 amino acid sequence and its V-gene family, and reads without a unique V-gene family were dropped. In a later analysis, several hundred highly shared, low-generation-probability nucleotide sequences were removed to address suspected cross-contamination and a sequencing artifact. For each public chain, a later analysis derived a clonal expansion index from normalized ranks of inferred template counts within each repertoire. Generation probabilities in a later analysis came from a VDJ recombination model fitted to out-of-frame rearrangements, and those results were checked against IGoR. In a later analysis, hypergeometric tests were used to score TCR-TCR, TCR-HLA and TCR-CMV co-occurrence, with a repertoire-size bias correction applied to TCR pairs. A later analysis estimated false discovery rates by permuting HLA or CMV assignments 20 times. In a later analysis, co-occurring TCRs were grouped using DBSCAN, with TCRdist sequence similarity added in when clustering inside HLA-allele-positive subsets. Repertoires with fewer than 30,000 or more than 120,000 public chains, plus five repertoires with anomalous nucleotide sharing, were excluded from co-occurrence clustering. TCRdb re-hosts the immuneACCESS table, in-frame sequences only. Its copies lack some clones; in the studies checked, an unresolved V gene accounts for under half of them, and the cause for the rest is not known. V, J and clone size were drawn from that table, and D and trimming were deduced from the DNA. The sample table records about 160,000 clones; roughly 80% of these occur just once. Over 2% of the sample lies in the top ten.

CDR3 length: 15 amino acids, cysteine to phenylalanine. Left in the record is the CDR3 DNA by itself, 45 bases read in frame from the first base. Here V drops 4 bases and J drops 2 bases, and the junction holds 7 bases not matched to any gene. The germline V gene encodes CDR1 SGHRS and CDR2 YFSETQ. This clone came up once. Its antigen is currently not known. No base quality values were provided; no much bigger clone lies one nucleotide off. The sequence was collected from a female donor in good health and CMV-seronegative. The rearrangement combines TRBV5-1 with TRBJ2-7; 9 of the junction bases match TRBD1. The sequenced sample consisted of PBMCs. The CDR3 loop reads CASSDQGQGAYEQYF. The DNA reads as follows: TGCGCCAGCAGCGACCAGGGACAGGGTGCCTACGAGCAGTACTTC.